This T cell receptor beta chain was sequenced during a study of regulatory T cells in long-lasting Graves disease. About this clonotype itself: What it recognizes is unknown.

The authors built TCR beta libraries using iRepertoire HTBI primers and Arm-PCR of CDR3 regions. One entry per CDR3 protein results from TCRdb running MiXCR on the multiplex PCR reads. The data hold 310,000 or so distinct CDR3 sequences, with 22% observed a single time. Looked up from germline, CDR1 is LNHDA and CDR2 is SQIVND (reference sequence). CDR3 length: 14 residues. Trimming removed 2 bases at V and 6 bases at J, with 14 bases between. Findings and caveats of the study: In persistent patients, shared public clonotypes (roughly 2,700) outnumbered those in new patients (nearly 1,000). Persistent Graves' patients possessed reduced TCR diversity relative to recently diagnosed ones.

Time point indicated: persistent/refractory GD, antithyroid drugs over 5 years with positive TRAb. Generation of the TCR library employed RNA extracted from PBMCs. Sequenced material: peripheral blood mononuclear cells (PBMCs), taken when the disease was refractory, from a patient treated with antithyroid drugs. This receptor was obtained from a female donor with Graves disease. This rearrangement joins TRBV19 to TRBJ2-7; D is possibly TRBD2 (5 bases). The CDR3 sequence: CASSIRVEDCEQYF. CDR3 in DNA: TGTGCCAGTAGTATAAGGGTTGAGGACTGCGAGCAGTACTTC.